Following are 12 T cell receptor beta chains from one sample sequenced in a study of post-analysis software for immune sequencing data. Unique molecular identifiers had been added to the TCR beta cDNA libraries. TCRdb processed the PCR reads anew with MiXCR; each CDR3 protein has one entry. The repertoire holds roughly 870,000 distinct CDR3 sequences, with roughly 50% as singletons. No antigen has been identified for these receptors. Overall study results and limits: Relative to controls, patients had a few TRBV segments at higher frequency, with TRBV5-6, TRBV5-1 and TRBV20-1 among these.

The specimen sequenced was blood. These receptors all come from a girl aged 10 to 17 with multiple sclerosis.

This clonotype was detected a few times. This chain joins TRBV10-3 and TRBJ2-6; 8 nucleotides align to TRBD1. The CDR3 contains 18 residues. The V segment lost 3 bases and the J segment 4 bases; nucleotides outside the gene matches: 11. Germline CDR1 is ENHRY and CDR2 is SYGVKD. The CDR3 protein is CAISEIWTGSDGANVLTF. The CDR3 DNA sequence: TGTGCCATCAGTGAAATATGGACAGGGTCTGACGGGGCCAACGTCCTGACTTTC.

The V gene is TRBV29-1, the J gene TRBJ1-4; perhaps TRBD1 as D (6 bases). Germline CDR1 is SQVTM and CDR2 is ANQGSEA. The length of the CDR3 is 13 residues. Trimming took 6 bases from V and 6 from J, leaving 14 bases between them. The CDR3 sequence is CSVSGDIDEKLFF. The CDR3 nucleotides are TGCAGCGTCTCAGGGGATATAGATGAAAAACTGTTTTTT.

This clonotype was counted a few times. This chain uses TRBV7-9 with TRBJ2-5, with 11 bases matching TRBD2. Germline CDR1 and CDR2: SEHNR and FQNEAQ (reference sequence). V was pared by 2 bases and J by 4 bases, with 6 bases of the junction left unmatched. The CDR3 runs to 16 residues. CDR3 bases: TGTGCCAGCAGCTTACTAGCGGGAGGTGGTGGAGAGACCCAGTACTTC. It encodes CASSLLAGGGGETQYF.

V and J are TRBV5-1 and TRBJ2-1; 8 bases agree with TRBD2. The trim removed 0 bases at V and 7 bases at J, leaving 6 bases unmatched. This CDR3 region has 15 residues. Per germline, CDR1 SGHRS and CDR2 YFSETQ. CDR3 loop: CASSLAGGAWNEQFF. The CDR3 nucleotides read TGCGCCAGCAGCTTGGCCGGGGGGGCTTGGAATGAGCAGTTCTTC.

This clonotype was counted a single time. This chain connects TRBV7-9 to TRBJ2-7, with D unresolved. The CDR3 has 14 residues. Germline CDR1 reads SEHNR; CDR2 reads FQNEAQ (reference sequence). V lost 5 bases and J lost 0, with 11 bases in between. The CDR3 here is CASSPADPSYEQYF. In DNA form, the CDR3 reads TGTGCCAGCAGCCCCGCGGATCCCTCCTACGAGCAGTACTTC.

The chain couples TRBV27 to TRBJ2-1, with TRBD1 matching over 7 bases. There are 17 residues in the CDR3. Germline assignment: CDR1 MNHEY and CDR2 SMNVEV (reference sequence). V gave up 5 bases and J gave up 0 bases; unmatched junction bases: 10. CDR3 bases: TGTGCCAGCAGTAAAAGACAGGGCACTAGCTCCTACAATGAGCAGTTCTTC. Protein product: CASSKRQGTSSYNEQFF.

The V gene is TRBV29-1, the J gene TRBJ2-1; D gene unclear. Germline V gene sequence: CDR1 SQVTM, CDR2 ANQGSEA. Trimming took off 4 bases at V and 5 bases at J, with 12 bases between the two ends. The CDR3 extends over 13 amino acids. CDR3 region: CSVVPLTHNEQFF. In nucleotides, the CDR3 is TGCAGCGTTGTGCCCTTGACCCACAATGAGCAGTTCTTC.

In its sample, this clonotype was seen many times. The chain is built from TRBV29-1 and TRBJ2-7, with D unresolved. CDR3 size: 12 residues. The germline gives CDR1 SQVTM, CDR2 ANQGSEA. The V and J ends lost 4 bases and 0 bases respectively, with 7 bases between them. CDR3 DNA: TGCAGCGTTGGGGCAGGCTCCTACGAGCAGTACTTC. It is translated as CSVGAGSYEQYF.

This chain joins TRBV20-1 and TRBJ2-3; 15 nucleotides align to TRBD2. Germline trimming cut 6 bases from V and 3 bases from J; bases unmatched to any gene: 10. The CDR3 sequence is 17 residues long. Germline assignment: CDR1 DFQATT and CDR2 SNEGSKA (reference sequence). CDR3 sequence: CSAGGTSGGRLTDTQYF. The CDR3, as DNA: TGCAGTGCGGGGGGGACTAGCGGGGGGCGCTTAACAGATACGCAGTATTTT.

The chain links TRBV29-1 to TRBJ1-1, with 12 bases that match TRBD1. This CDR3 is built from 15 residues. Looked up from germline, CDR1 is SQVTM and CDR2 is ANQGSEA. The junction had 5 bases not matched to a gene; V was cut back by 6 bases and J by 0 bases. In DNA, the CDR3 is TGCAGCGTGGGACAGGGGGCTCTGATGAACACTGAAGCTTTCTTT. Translation: CSVGQGALMNTEAFF.

This clonotype has just a few counts. The rearrangement joins TRBV29-1 to TRBJ1-4; D might be TRBD1 (5 bases). This CDR3 region has 12 residues. Per germline, CDR1 SQVTM and CDR2 ANQGSEA. V was cut by 5 bases and J by 8 bases, with 12 bases left in between. CDR3 protein: CSVSGYREKLFF. Here the CDR3 DNA reads TGCAGCGTTTCAGGGTATCGGGAAAAACTGTTTTTT.

Only a few counts were recorded for this clonotype. The chain is built from TRBV10-1 and TRBJ2-7, with D perhaps TRBD1 (6 bases). CDR3 length: 13 residues. The ends were cut back, 3 bases at V and 2 bases at J, with 8 bases in the middle. Germline V gene sequence: CDR1 WNHNN, CDR2 SYGVQD (reference sequence). CDR3 protein: CASSDRGAYEQYF. Written as DNA, the CDR3 is TGCGCCAGCAGTGACAGGGGAGCCTACGAGCAGTACTTC.